This TCR beta chain was recovered during a study of cytomegalovirus exposure and HLA in healthy donors. Study-wide results and limits: Researchers reported that a few CMV-associated chains were confirmed in vitro as CMV antigen-specific. When analyzed later, a missense DCLRE1C variant was found to be linked to TCR beta V- and J-gene trimming.

This PCR relied on a set of 60 Vbeta primers and 13 Jbeta primers. Profiled with immunoSEQ multiplex PCR; TCRdb holds only in-frame clones, not every one. Of about 150,000 clones detected, over 70% appear once; the ten largest clones hold approximately 1.3%. As to this clone: What it recognizes is unknown.

The CDR3 totals 14 residues. Germline V gene data show CDR1 as SGHDT and CDR2 as YYEEEE. The V segment lost 4 bases and the J segment 6 bases; nucleotides outside the gene matches: 7. Every donor was a healthy person donating bone marrow. Sequenced material: PBMCs. The TCR comes from a man aged 50 to 60 in good health and CMV-seropositive. This chain connects TRBV5-6 to TRBJ2-1; 7 bases line up with TRBD1. The CDR3 protein is CASSLTGSLNEQFF. The CDR3 DNA sequence: TGTGCCAGCAGCCTGACAGGGAGCCTCAATGAGCAGTTCTTC.